A selection of T cell receptor beta chains follows, all from one sample in a study of preoperative IRX-2 immunotherapy in early breast cancer. TCRdb's table, derived via immunoSEQ multiplex PCR, lists solely in-frame clones and lacks some. There are roughly 43,000 clones in the sample; about 95% occur only once, and around 1.6% lies in the top ten. The material sequenced was tumor tissue, taken after IRX-2 immunotherapy. These receptors were taken from a human donor with breast cancer. Both conserved end residues are part of each CDR3. Fields, in order: J gene, D gene, clone size, V gene, CDR3 DNA, CDR3 protein. A D gene is named only where the DNA matches it firmly. Some rows mark clone size as missing; the rest say once, few, many or name a class of expanded clone.

TRBJ2-1 TRBD2 - TRBV5-1 TGCGCCAGCAGCTTGGTGGCGGGAGGGCAAGATGAGCAGTTCTTC CASSLVAGGQDEQFF
TRBJ2-7 - - TRBV10-2 TGCGCCAGCAGTGAGTTAGGTAGCGGACCCTACGAGCAGTACTTC CASSELGSGPYEQYF
TRBJ1-6 TRBD1 - TRBV6-5 TGTGCCAGCAGCGAGGCAGGGGGCAGATCACCCCTCCACTTT CASSEAGGRSPLHF
TRBJ2-1 TRBD1 - TRBV9 TGTGCCAGCAGCTCGGGACAGGGTGACTACAATGAGCAGTTCTTC CASSSGQGDYNEQFF
TRBJ2-7 TRBD1 - TRBV5-1 TGCGCCAGCAGCCTGAGACAGGGCTCCTACGAGCAGTACTTC CASSLRQGSYEQYF
TRBJ1-2 - - TRBV2 TGTGCCAGCAGTTGGGCGGGGGATAACTATGGCTACACCTTC CASSWAGDNYGYTF
TRBJ1-5 - - TRBV27 TGTGCCAGCAGTTTATCCCGGGGCAGGGGTATAGTATGGGGCAATCAGCCCCAGCATTTT CASSLSRGRGIVWGNQPQHF
TRBJ1-1 - - TRBV29-1 TGCAGCGCCTCACAGGGAACGAACACTGAAGCTTTCTTT CSASQGTNTEAFF
TRBJ1-6 - - TRBV6-5 TGTGCCAGCAGTTACTTGCAGGGTCTCTCTAATTCACCCCTCCACTTT CASSYLQGLSNSPLHF
TRBJ1-2 - - TRBV5-4 TGTGCCAGCAGCGACCGGCCGCGCGAGGGTGGCTACACCTTC CASSDRPREGGYTF
TRBJ1-6 - - TRBV6-5 TGTGCCAGCAGCCCCTCCTATAATTCACCCCTCCACTTT CASSPSYNSPLHF
TRBJ2-5 TRBD2 - TRBV7-9 TGTGCCAGCAGCCCTCGCCGGCTAGCGGGGACCCAAGAGACCCAGTACTTC CASSPRRLAGTQETQYF
TRBJ2-1 - - TRBV6-1 TGTGCCAGCAGTGAAGGGGTTACGGTAGCGGACAATGAGCAGTTCTTC CASSEGVTVADNEQFF
TRBJ2-1 TRBD1 - TRBV5-6 TGTGCCAGCAGCCCCGGACAGGGCCCCAACAATGAGCAGTTCTTC CASSPGQGPNNEQFF
TRBJ1-1 - - TRBV5-1 TGCGCCAGCAGCGAGATGACAGGAATAGTCCCCACTGAAGCTTTCTTT CASSEMTGIVPTEAFF
TRBJ2-1 - - TRBV18 TGTGCCAGCTCACCGATCGCGGGGGCGCCCTACAATGAGCAGTTCTTC CASSPIAGAPYNEQFF
TRBJ2-7 TRBD2 - TRBV28 TGTGCCAGCAGTCCCCGGGACCCCGGGAGGGACGAGCAGTACTTC CASSPRDPGRDEQYF
TRBJ2-1 - - TRBV4-3 TGCGCCAGCAGCCAAGATTATTCTAGGAATGAGCAGTTCTTC CASSQDYSRNEQFF
TRBJ2-1 - - TRBV27 TGTGCCAGCAAAATAAGGGGCTACAATGAGCAGTTCTTC CASKIRGYNEQFF
TRBJ1-5 - once TRBV28 TGTGCCAGCAGGGGACCGTTATATAGCAATCAGCCCCAGCATTTT CASRGPLYSNQPQHF
TRBJ2-1 - - TRBV7-9 TGTGCCAGCAGCTTATTGGGGTCTTCCCTGAATGAGCAGTTCTTC CASSLLGSSLNEQFF
TRBJ1-4 - - TRBV4-3 TGCGCCAGCAGCCAAGAATATCGTTCGCCCACGGGGGAAAAACTGTTTTTT CASSQEYRSPTGEKLFF
TRBJ1-1 TRBD1 - TRBV27 TGTGCCAGCACCCGGGACAGGGGGACTGAAGCTTTCTTT CASTRDRGTEAFF
TRBJ1-5 - - TRBV28 TGTGCCAGCAGAATAACAGGGAGCAATCAGCCCCAGCATTTT CASRITGSNQPQHF
TRBJ2-3 TRBD2 - TRBV4-3 TGCGCCAGCAGCCCCACTAGCGGGGGGAGAACAGATACGCAGTATTTT CASSPTSGGRTDTQYF
TRBJ1-5 - - TRBV19 TGTGCCAGTAGTATAGTTCTAGGGTATGAAAGCAATCAGCCCCAGCATTTT CASSIVLGYESNQPQHF
TRBJ1-2 - - TRBV9 TGTGCCAGCAGCGTAGGGGGTGAGGGACGTGGCTACACCTTC CASSVGGEGRGYTF
TRBJ1-5 TRBD1 - TRBV28 TGTGCCAGCGCCTGGAGGAACAGGGGCAGCAATCAGCCCCAGCATTTT CASAWRNRGSNQPQHF
TRBJ2-5 TRBD2 - TRBV11-3 TGTGCCAGCAGCTGGACTAGCCAAGAGACCCAGTACTTC CASSWTSQETQYF
TRBJ1-1 - - TRBV28 TGTGCCAGCAGTTTTTTCCATGAAGCTTTCTTT CASSFFHEAFF
TRBJ2-7 - - TRBV27 TGTGCCAGCAGTTTAGGAGGCAGCACCTACGAGCAGTACTTC CASSLGGSTYEQYF
TRBJ1-5 - - TRBV28 TGTGCCAGCAGTAGCCCAGGGGATTTGAGCAATCAGCCCCAGCATTTT CASSSPGDLSNQPQHF
TRBJ2-7 TRBD2 - TRBV4-1 TGCGCCAGCAGCCAACATACTAGCGGCTACGAGCAGTACTTC CASSQHTSGYEQYF
TRBJ2-1 - - TRBV4-2 TGTGCCAGCAGCCAAGATATTAGGGCAGGGGATGTTTACAATGAGCAGTTCTTC CASSQDIRAGDVYNEQFF
TRBJ2-7 TRBD2 once TRBV27 TGTGCCAACTTACTAGCGGGAGGGCCCTCGAGTATCAACGAGCAGTACTTC CANLLAGGPSSINEQYF
TRBJ1-6 - - TRBV30 TGTGCCTGGACCGAGCTGATCCCTAATTCACCCCTCCACTTT CAWTELIPNSPLHF
TRBJ1-2 TRBD1 - TRBV7-2 TGTGCCAGCAGGTCGACAGGGACTTATGGCTACACCTTC CASRSTGTYGYTF
TRBJ2-7 - - TRBV11-3 TGTGCCAGCAGCTTGGGGGATAGATTCAGCGGAGATCACTACGAGCAGTACTTC CASSLGDRFSGDHYEQYF
TRBJ2-1 TRBD1 - TRBV19 TGTGCCAGTAAGAGGACAGGGAGTTTCAATGAGCAGTTCTTC CASKRTGSFNEQFF
TRBJ1-1 - once TRBV11-2 TGTGCCAGCAGCACTGCGTCAGGTAGAGCTTTCTTT CASSTASGRAFF
TRBJ1-5 - - TRBV27 TGTGCCAGCAGCGACCTCGGAGGGAATCAGCCCCAGCATTTT CASSDLGGNQPQHF
TRBJ2-7 - - TRBV28 TGTGCCAGCAGATCGTATTGGTCATACGAGCAGTACTTC CASRSYWSYEQYF
TRBJ1-3 - - TRBV5-1 TGCGCCAGCAGCTCAAGGGGGATCTCTGGAAACACCATATATTTT CASSSRGISGNTIYF
TRBJ2-7 - - TRBV10-3 TGTGCCATCAGTGAGTCGGGAAACGTTCGCTACGAGCAGTACTTC CAISESGNVRYEQYF
TRBJ1-1 - - TRBV30 TGTGCCTGGAGTGGGACGCTCGACAGTCTGCTGGGGGACACTGAAGCTTTCTTT CAWSGTLDSLLGDTEAFF
TRBJ2-7 - - TRBV5-1 TGCGCCAGCAGCTTGGGCGCGTCAGGGGACATGGAGCAGTACTTC CASSLGASGDMEQYF
TRBJ2-5 TRBD1 - TRBV7-2 TGTGCCAGCAGCCGGACAGGGGGCCAGTACTTC CASSRTGGQYF
TRBJ1-1 - - TRBV7-8 TGTGCCAGCAGCTTAGAGCCAGGCTACACTGAAGCTTTCTTT CASSLEPGYTEAFF
TRBJ1-4 TRBD1 - TRBV4-2 TGTGCCAGCAGCCGCCCGGGACAGGGGGATGAAAAACTGTTTTTT CASSRPGQGDEKLFF
TRBJ2-3 - once TRBV5-8 TGTGCCAGCAGCCGTAGTGGGAGCCCTGGAGATACGCAGTATTTT CASSRSGSPGDTQYF
TRBJ2-5 - - TRBV14 TGTGCCGTTCCTCCCGGTTATCCGCTCCAAGAGACCCAGTACTTC CAVPPGYPLQETQYF
TRBJ2-5 - - TRBV30 TGTGCCTGGAGTGTACACGGGGCCTTGAGGGAGACCCAGTACTTC CAWSVHGALRETQYF
TRBJ2-3 TRBD2 - TRBV2 TGTGCCAGCAGTGCGCTAGCGGGACCCACAGATACGCAGTATTTT CASSALAGPTDTQYF
TRBJ2-1 TRBD2 - TRBV19 TGTGCCAGTAGGTTAGCGGGACCGGAGTACAATGAGCAGTTCTTC CASRLAGPEYNEQFF
TRBJ2-2 TRBD2 - TRBV7-9 TGTGCCAGCAGCTTAGGAGCGGGGGCCTTCTATTTGGCCGGGGAGCTGTTTTTT CASSLGAGAFYLAGELFF